Described below is a single TCR beta chain sequence and its context. The repertoire was sequenced with immunoSEQ multiplex PCR; TCRdb's copy has only in-frame clones and lacks some. This sample yields roughly 100,000 clones, of which about 80% are seen a single time; around a fifth belongs to the top ten. This sample was taken from a study of blood T cell repertoires in COVID-19. V gave up 4 bases and J gave up 6 bases; unmatched junction bases: 6. The CDR3 covers 14 residues. Germline lookup yields CDR1 ENHRY and CDR2 SYGVKD. This receptor was identified in a human donor in a cohort sampled during active COVID-19. The chain carries TRBV10-3 and TRBJ2-1, with 7 nucleotides matching TRBD2. Sequencing input: peripheral blood. The CDR3 reads CAISVAGSINEQFF. CDR3 nucleotide sequence: TGTGCCATCAGTGTAGCGGGTTCCATCAATGAGCAGTTCTTC.